Listed here is a single T cell receptor (beta chain). Its antigen is undetermined. TCRdb processed the 5' RACE reads anew with MiXCR; each CDR3 protein has one entry. The data contain more than 400,000 distinct CDR3 sequences, approximately 16% of them singletons. Healthy Caucasians made up all donors. The sample is drawn from a study of identical twins. Study findings and constraints: Less excess twin sharing appeared in beta out-of-frame sequences.

The V end was cut by 3 bases, the J end by 1 base, with 15 bases between. The germline CDR1 and CDR2 sequences are KGHSH and LQKENI. This CDR3 has 16 residues. The sample was also linked to a second study, of yellow fever vaccine responses in identical twins.

Sequenced: CD4+ T cells sorted from blood. The receptor comes from a woman aged 18-29 years in good health. The chain couples TRBV18 to TRBJ1-1, with D perhaps matching TRBD1 (5 bases). CDR3 in amino acids: CASSPSRGFPNTEAFF. The CDR3 DNA is TGTGCCAGCTCACCTTCCCGGGGGTTTCCGAACACTGAAGCTTTCTTT.